This note documents a single TCR beta chain sequence. Its antigen is not yet known. No qualities accompany the bases; no much larger clone lies one base away. The sample is drawn from a study of blood T cell repertoires in COVID-19 (dated by TCRdb to 2018 to 2021). About the investigation overall: Samples from collaborators originated in the United States, Italy and Spain and spanned both the acute and convalescent phases of COVID-19. The material from the prospective study consisted of cDNA or gDNA derived from T cells, B-cell-depleted T cells, or PBMCs. The dataset comprised deeply sampled blood TCRbeta repertoires from subjects exposed to, actively infected with, or recovered from COVID-19. A freely available public database, intended as a resource for researchers studying the immune response to SARS-CoV-2, is where the repertoires were released. The samples were drawn from two sources: the first 160 participants of the ongoing ImmuneRACE study, and some 1,300 subjects contributed by 6 global collaborators. A de-identified subject ID, COVID-19 status, age in years and sex were almost always included in the sample metadata. HLA class I and class II types, where available, came from metadata supplied by the sample provider rather than from assay-based typing. Results the study describes overall, beyond this receptor: The amount of clinical and demographic metadata varied by source and participant and was provided uncurated.

TCRbeta CDR3 regions were amplified from genomic DNA using the immunoSEQ Assay, a bias-controlled multiplex PCR. Turning to the authors' computational methods: Nucleated cell counts per sample were estimated from amplification of reference gene primers within the assay. Sequence reads were collapsed and filtered to measure the absolute abundance of every unique TCRbeta CDR3 rearrangement. Productive Simpson clonality was computed per sample as the square root of Simpson's diversity index over productive rearrangements. Imported from immuneACCESS, the table was reduced by TCRdb to in-frame sequences with V and J called. These copies leave out some clones; in studies compared against another copy, an unresolved V gene accounts for under half, and the cause of the remainder is not known. That table gives V, J and clone size, and the DNA gave D and trimming. Counted in this sample were approximately 240,000 clones; less than 90% of them appeared once. Roughly 20% of the sample comes from the top ten.

Collaborating institutions collected whole blood in K2EDTA tubes following their own protocols. For TCRbeta analysis, collaborators shipped samples as frozen whole blood, isolated PBMCs, or DNA extracted from either of those sample types. The sequenced sample was peripheral blood. The origin of this receptor is a woman of 80 years or more with active or convalescent COVID-19.

The DNA sequence is given as TGTGCCAGTAGTATAGATAACTTTGGGAGCTCCTACAATGAGCAGTTCTTC. Translated, it reads CASSIDNFGSSYNEQFF. Here the chain combines TRBV19 and TRBJ2-1; TRBD2 is a possible D gene, resting on 5 matching bases. The V and J ends are trimmed by 0 bases and 0 bases, leaving 12 bases between them. From the cysteine up to the phenylalanine, the CDR3 has a length of 17 residues. Of the read, only the CDR3 DNA is kept; its 51 bases are in frame from base 1. From a lookup of the germline V gene (reference sequence), CDR1 and CDR2 are LNHDA and SQIVND.